This T cell receptor beta chain was observed in a study of CD8 T cells in Susac syndrome. cDNA came from approximately 0.5 to 1 ug RNA primed by random hexamers. The TCR beta CDR3 was amplified by immunoSEQ multiplex PCR across 54 Vbeta, 13 Jbeta. One entry per CDR3 protein results from TCRdb running MiXCR on the immunoSEQ multiplex PCR reads. This repertoire shows about 120,000 distinct CDR3 sequences, roughly 90% found once; its top ten account for roughly 0.11%. Healthy donors constituted the controls, which were matched for age and sex. Both CD4+ and CD8+ T cells were negatively isolated, and TEMRA cells underwent FACS enrichment. The germline V gene has CDR1 SNHLY and CDR2 FYNNEI. The CDR3 spans 16 residues. After removal of 4 bases from V and 3 bases from J, the junction contained 6 bases not matched to a gene.

Sequencing was performed on CD8+ T cells from PBMCs. The chain uses TRBV2 and TRBJ2-7; TRBD2 aligns across 13 bases. The clonotype comes from a human donor in good health. In DNA form, the CDR3 reads TGTGCCAGCAGTGGAGAGGGACTAGCGGGGCGCTACGAGCAGTACTTC. It translates to CASSGEGLAGRYEQYF. The variable domain in full, completed from reference TRBV2 and TRBJ2-7, reads EPEVTQTPSHQVTQMGQEVILRCVPISNHLYFYWYRQILGQKVEFLVSFYNNEISEKSEIFDDQFSVERPDGSNFTLKIRSTKLEDSAMYFCASSGEGLAGRYEQYFGPGTRLTVT.